This TCR beta chain stems from a study of blood T cell repertoires in COVID-19. Study as a whole: The United States, Italy and Spain provided the acute and convalescent COVID-19 samples. Sources were T cells, B-cell-depleted T cells, or PBMCs; the material itself was cDNA or gDNA.

As processed by the authors: Estimation of nucleated cell counts was performed using reference gene primer amplification. Repertoires were generated with immunoSEQ multiplex PCR, while TCRdb's copy carries only in-frame clones and drops some. V, J and clone size reflect that table, while D and trimming were determined from the DNA. The table includes approximately 140,000 clones, roughly 91% detected once. V lost 5 bases to trimming and J lost 6 bases; unmatched junction nucleotides: 7. Germline CDR1 and CDR2: KGHDR and SFDVKD. The CDR3 runs 15 residues. This clonotype was sampled from a man in his fifties with active or convalescent COVID-19. Sequencing was carried out using peripheral blood. V gene TRBV24-1 combines with J gene TRBJ2-3; 10 nucleotides line up with TRBD1. CDR3 nucleotides: TGTGCCACCAGTGGGGACAGGGGTGATCCGGATACGCAGTATTTT. Residues: CATSGDRGDPDTQYF.